This T cell receptor beta chain derives from a study of T cells in localized non-small cell lung cancer. As concerns this clone: Its antigen is currently unknown.

Study-level points and caveats: Sequencing was limited to one tumor region, leaving the possibility of heterogeneity open. Longer overall survival was associated with a higher density of T cells in the blood.

Germline CDR1 MNHNS, CDR2 SASEGT. Trimming cost V 6 bases and J 3 bases; bases outside gene matches: 9. The CDR3 contains 15 residues. Here immunoSEQ multiplex PCR was the method, and the copy in TCRdb shows in-frame clones only, minus some. The table lists 21,000 or so clones, 88% of them singletons. This sequence originates from a male donor aged 60 or over with stage II lung adenocarcinoma. Here the sequenced sample was peripheral blood mononuclear cells, taken before any cancer treatment. The chain carries TRBV6-1 and TRBJ2-7; 9 positions match TRBD1. The CDR3 reads CASSHSGTGYYEQYF. CDR3 sequence (DNA): TGTGCCAGCAGCCACTCCGGGACAGGGTACTACGAGCAGTACTTC.